Shown below are 10 T cell receptor beta chains from a single sample sequenced in a study of shared clonotypes between healthy human individuals. The repertoire was sequenced with immunoSEQ multiplex PCR; TCRdb's copy has only in-frame clones and lacks some. Of some 1,400,000 clones listed, more than 95% are singletons. The sequencing input was naive CD4+ T cells sorted from blood. Subset reported: CD45RA+ positively selected. Source of these receptors: a man aged 25-45 years in good health.

The V gene is TRBV7-2, the J gene TRBJ2-7; D not resolved. The CDR3 runs 14 residues. V was trimmed by 1 base and J by 4 bases, leaving 11 bases between them. The V gene's germline CDR1 is SGHTA and CDR2 FQGNSA. CDR3 region: CASSLVGWNYEQYF. The CDR3 DNA sequence: TGTGCCAGCAGCTTAGTCGGCTGGAATTACGAGCAGTACTTC.

The chain recombines TRBV19 with TRBJ1-2, with D maybe TRBD1 (6 bases). This CDR3 spans 18 amino acids. Germline V gene data show CDR1 as LNHDA and CDR2 as SQIVND (reference sequence). V shed 6 bases and J shed 8 bases, with 31 bases lying between them. CDR3 protein: CASRNFRGPKSLGLGYTF. The DNA of the CDR3 is TGTGCCAGTAGGAACTTCAGGGGACCGAAGAGTCTAGGTTTGGGCTACACCTTC.

This chain uses TRBV7-8 with TRBJ1-4, with 10 bases identical to TRBD1. This CDR3 comprises 16 residues. Germline V gene data show CDR1 as SGHVS and CDR2 as FQNEAQ. V lost 5 bases, J lost 3 bases, and 6 bases stayed unmatched. The CDR3 is CASSRQGAQANEKLFF. The CDR3 DNA sequence: TGTGCCAGCAGCAGACAGGGGGCTCAGGCTAATGAAAAACTGTTTTTT.

CDR3 loop: CASSYPKGGGFYGYTF. CDR3 bases: TGTGCCAGCAGTTACCCGAAAGGAGGGGGGTTCTATGGCTACACCTTC. This rearrangement joins TRBV6-5 to TRBJ1-2; D possibly corresponds to TRBD1 (6 bases). Germline V gives CDR1 MNHEY, CDR2 SVGAGI. V lost 2 bases and J lost 4, with 17 bases in between. This CDR3 is built from 16 residues.

V usage is TRBV19 and J usage is TRBJ1-4; tentatively, D is TRBD1 (5 bases). This CDR3 has 13 amino acids. Trimming took off 10 bases at V and 9 bases at J, with 18 bases between the two ends. Germline V gene data show CDR1 as LNHDA and CDR2 as SQIVND (reference sequence). The CDR3 region has the DNA TGTGCCAAGTCCTCAGTGTTGGGGCAAAAACTGTTTTTT. It specifies CAKSSVLGQKLFF.

The chain joins TRBV9 to TRBJ1-2, with 10 nucleotides matching TRBD1. The V and J ends lost 6 bases and 6 bases, in that order; junction bases with no gene match: 2. This CDR3 comprises 12 residues. Germline CDR1 is SGDLS and CDR2 is YYNGEE. The CDR3 DNA follows: TGTGCCAGCACCGGGACAGGGGATGGCTACACCTTC. This codes for CASTGTGDGYTF.

In DNA, the CDR3 is TGTGCCAGCAGTTTCTGGACTAGCGGGAGCGGGGAGCAGTTCTTC. Translating it yields CASSFWTSGSGEQFF. This chain joins TRBV27 and TRBJ2-1; 13 nucleotides agree with TRBD2. After removal of 3 bases from V and 10 bases from J, the junction contained 6 bases not matched to a gene. The germline V gene encodes CDR1 MNHEY and CDR2 SMNVEV (reference sequence). This CDR3 spans 15 amino acids.

The chain couples TRBV10-1 to TRBJ2-7; the D gene is possibly TRBD1 (6 bases). This CDR3 comprises 12 residues. Germline V lookup: CDR1 WNHNN, CDR2 SYGVQD (reference sequence). V shed 10 bases and J shed 1 base, with 11 bases lying between them. CDR3 coding DNA: TGCGCCACCGCGAGGGGGTCCTACGAGCAGTACTTC. The encoded protein is CATARGSYEQYF.

This sequence joins TRBV5-4 and TRBJ2-6; no firm D call. The germline V gene has CDR1 SGHNT and CDR2 YYREEE (reference sequence). V was pared by 4 bases and J by 6 bases, with 8 bases between. The CDR3 sequence is 13 residues long. Here the CDR3 reads CASSPPEANVLTF. The CDR3 DNA is TGTGCCAGCAGCCCCCCAGAGGCCAACGTCCTGACTTTC.

This chain joins TRBV5-4 and TRBJ2-7; D gene ambiguous. The V end lost 2 bases, the J end lost 2 bases, and 14 bases lay between the germline ends. The CDR3 is made up of 15 amino acids. Germline V CDR1 and CDR2: SGHNT, YYREEE (reference sequence). The CDR3 spells CASSLEQAGTYEQYF. In DNA, the CDR3 is TGTGCCAGCAGCTTAGAGCAGGCTGGGACCTACGAGCAGTACTTC.